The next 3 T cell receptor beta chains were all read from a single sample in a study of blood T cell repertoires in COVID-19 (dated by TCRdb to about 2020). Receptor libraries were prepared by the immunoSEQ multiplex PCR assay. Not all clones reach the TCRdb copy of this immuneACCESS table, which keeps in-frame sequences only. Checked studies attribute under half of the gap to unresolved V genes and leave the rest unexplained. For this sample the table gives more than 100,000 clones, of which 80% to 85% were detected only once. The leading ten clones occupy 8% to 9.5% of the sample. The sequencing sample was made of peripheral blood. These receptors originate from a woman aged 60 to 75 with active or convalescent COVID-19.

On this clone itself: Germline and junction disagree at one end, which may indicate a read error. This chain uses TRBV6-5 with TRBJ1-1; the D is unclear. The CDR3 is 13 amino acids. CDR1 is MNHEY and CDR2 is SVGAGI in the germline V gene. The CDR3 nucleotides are TGTGCCAGCAGTTACCGCCCTAACAGTGAAGCTTTCTTT. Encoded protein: CASSYRPNSEAFF.

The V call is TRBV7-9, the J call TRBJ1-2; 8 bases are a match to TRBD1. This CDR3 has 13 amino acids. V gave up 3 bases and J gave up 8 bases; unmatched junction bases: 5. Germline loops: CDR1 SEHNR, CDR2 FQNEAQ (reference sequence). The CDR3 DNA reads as TGTGCCAGCAGCTTTACAGGGGGAGAAGGCTACACCTTC. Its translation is CASSFTGGEGYTF.

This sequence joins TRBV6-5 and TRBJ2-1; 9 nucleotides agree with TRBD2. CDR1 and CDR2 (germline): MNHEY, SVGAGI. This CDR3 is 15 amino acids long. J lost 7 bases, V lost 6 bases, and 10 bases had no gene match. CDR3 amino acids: CASSLTSGRRNEQFF. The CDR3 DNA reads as TGTGCCAGCAGCCTGACTAGCGGTAGAAGAAATGAGCAGTTCTTC.